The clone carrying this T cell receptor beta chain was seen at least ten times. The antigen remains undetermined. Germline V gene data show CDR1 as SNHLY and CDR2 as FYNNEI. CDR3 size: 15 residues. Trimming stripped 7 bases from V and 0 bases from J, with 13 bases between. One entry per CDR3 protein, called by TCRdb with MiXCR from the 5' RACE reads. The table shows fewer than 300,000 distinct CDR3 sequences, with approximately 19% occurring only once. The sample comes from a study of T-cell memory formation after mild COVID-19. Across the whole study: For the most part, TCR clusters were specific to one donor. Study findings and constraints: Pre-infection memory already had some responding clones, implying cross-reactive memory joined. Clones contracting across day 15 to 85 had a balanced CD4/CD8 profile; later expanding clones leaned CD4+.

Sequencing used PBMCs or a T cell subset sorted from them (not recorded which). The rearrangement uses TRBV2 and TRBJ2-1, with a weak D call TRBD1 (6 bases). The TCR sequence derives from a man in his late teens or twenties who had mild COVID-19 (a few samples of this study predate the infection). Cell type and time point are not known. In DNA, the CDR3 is TGTGCCAGCACCGATCAGGGGCACTCCTACAATGAGCAGTTCTTC. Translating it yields CASTDQGHSYNEQFF. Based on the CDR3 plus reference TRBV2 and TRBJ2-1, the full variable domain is EPEVTQTPSHQVTQMGQEVILRCVPISNHLYFYWYRQILGQKVEFLVSFYNNEISEKSEIFDDQFSVERPDGSNFTLKIRSTKLEDSAMYFCASTDQGHSYNEQFFGPGTRLTVL.